These 6 T cell receptor beta chains were sequenced from one sample in a study of spatial heterogeneity in lung cancer. Points from the study as a whole: Tracking of tumor mutation counts was seen in expanded intratumoral alpha and beta TCR counts.

TCRdb analysed the 5' RACE reads with MiXCR anew, one entry per CDR3 protein. This repertoire shows approximately 8,800 distinct CDR3 sequences, approximately 12% found once; its top ten account for around 10%. No cognate antigen is known for these TCRs. Time point reported: sample taken at primary tumor resection. Specimen: lung tumor tissue, collected at surgery. The receptor source for this set is a male donor with early-stage non-small cell lung cancer.

In its sample, this clonotype was seen many times. In a library made to pick up alpha chains, this beta chain is a stray read with a size that means little. This sequence joins TRBV5-1 and TRBJ2-1; 11 bases are shared with TRBD2. CDR3 length equals 17 residues. Germline V gene data show CDR1 as SGHRS and CDR2 as YFSETQ. J lost 4 bases, V lost 0 bases, and 6 bases had no gene match. This CDR3 is CASSLGTLAGEYNEQFF. CDR3 bases: TGCGCCAGCAGCTTGGGGACACTAGCGGGAGAATACAATGAGCAGTTCTTC.

This clonotype showed up many times. This beta chain slipped into a library made for alpha chains as a stray read, so its size is not meaningful. V is TRBV6-7 and J is TRBJ2-3; 10 bases match TRBD2. TRBV6-7 is filed as an ORF, its function uncertain. The V segment lost 6 bases and the J segment 2 bases; nucleotides outside the gene matches: 8. This CDR3 has 16 residues. CDR3 amino acids: CASRPGTSANTDTQYF. The CDR3 region has the DNA TGTGCCAGCAGGCCCGGGACTAGCGCGAACACAGATACGCAGTATTTT.

With regard to this clonotype: As an off-target read in a library built for alpha chains, this beta chain has a frequency of little significance. This chain joins TRBV29-1 and TRBJ2-7, with TRBD1 identical over 7 bases. CDR1 and CDR2 from the germline V gene are SQVTM and ANQGSEA. The CDR3 is 12 amino acids. V dropped 7 bases and J dropped 2; count of bases not matched to a gene: 5. This CDR3 reads CSAWDSTYEQYF. The CDR3 DNA reads TGCAGCGCCTGGGACAGCACCTACGAGCAGTACTTC.

This clonotype qualifies as medium-sized. Since the library was made to target alpha chains, this beta chain is a stray read and its abundance is not meaningful. This rearrangement joins TRBV30 to TRBJ2-5, with 8 nucleotides matching TRBD1. The CDR3 is 15 residues long. The V segment lost 0 bases and the J segment 4 bases; nucleotides outside the gene matches: 7. Per germline, CDR1 GTSNPN and CDR2 SVGIG (reference sequence). The CDR3, as DNA: TGTGCCTGGAGTGTAGGTGGGACAGGAGGAGAGACCCAGTACTTC. It is translated as CAWSVGGTGGETQYF.

Concerning this clonotype itself: Since the library was made to target alpha chains, this beta chain is a stray read and its abundance is not meaningful. The chain combines TRBV5-1 with TRBJ2-1, with TRBD2 identical over 9 bases. V lost 3 bases to trimming and J lost 3 bases; unmatched junction nucleotides: 7. The germline gives CDR1 SGHRS, CDR2 YFSETQ. The CDR3 sequence is 16 residues long. The CDR3, as DNA: TGCGCCAGCAGCTACGGAGGACTAGCGAGCTACAATGAGCAGTTCTTC. This codes for CASSYGGLASYNEQFF. Complete variable domain (other parts from reference TRBV5-1 and TRBJ2-1): KAGVTQTPRYLIKTRGQQVTLSCSPISGHRSVSWYQQTPGQGLQFLFEYFSETQRNKGNFPGRFSGRQFSNSRSEMNVSTLELGDSALYLCASSYGGLASYNEQFFGPGTRLTVL.

This clonotype was detected only a few times. The library was built for alpha chains, so this beta chain is an off-target read and its size means little. The chain combines TRBV20-1 with TRBJ1-5; D might be TRBD1 (5 bases). This CDR3 is built from 16 residues. Trimming removed 4 bases from V and 0 bases from J, with 16 bases in between. Germline V lookup: CDR1 DFQATT, CDR2 SNEGSKA (reference sequence). The CDR3 sequence: CSAKGYGRVSNQPQHF. CDR3 sequence (DNA): TGCAGTGCTAAGGGGTATGGACGGGTTAGCAATCAGCCCCAGCATTTT.